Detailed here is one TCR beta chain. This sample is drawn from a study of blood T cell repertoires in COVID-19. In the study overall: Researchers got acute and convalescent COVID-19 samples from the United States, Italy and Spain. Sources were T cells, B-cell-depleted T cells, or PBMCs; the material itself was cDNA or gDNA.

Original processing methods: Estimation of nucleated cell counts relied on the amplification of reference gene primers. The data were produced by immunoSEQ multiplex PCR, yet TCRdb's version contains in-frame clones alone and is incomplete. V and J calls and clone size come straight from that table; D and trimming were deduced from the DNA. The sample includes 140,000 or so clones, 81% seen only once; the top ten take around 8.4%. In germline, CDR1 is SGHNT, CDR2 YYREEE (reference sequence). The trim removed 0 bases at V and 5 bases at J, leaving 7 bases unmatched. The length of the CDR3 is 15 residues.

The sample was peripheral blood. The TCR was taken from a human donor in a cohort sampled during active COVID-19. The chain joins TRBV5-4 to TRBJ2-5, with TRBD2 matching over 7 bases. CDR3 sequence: CASSLGAGDRETQYF. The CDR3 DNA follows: TGTGCCAGCAGCTTGGGTGCGGGAGATAGGGAGACCCAGTACTTC. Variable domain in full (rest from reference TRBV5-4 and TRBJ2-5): ETGVTQSPTHLIKTRGQQVTLRCSSQSGHNTVSWYQQALGQGPQFIFQYYREEENGRGNFPPRFSGLQFPNYSSELNVNALELDDSALYLCASSLGAGDRETQYFGPGTRLLVL.